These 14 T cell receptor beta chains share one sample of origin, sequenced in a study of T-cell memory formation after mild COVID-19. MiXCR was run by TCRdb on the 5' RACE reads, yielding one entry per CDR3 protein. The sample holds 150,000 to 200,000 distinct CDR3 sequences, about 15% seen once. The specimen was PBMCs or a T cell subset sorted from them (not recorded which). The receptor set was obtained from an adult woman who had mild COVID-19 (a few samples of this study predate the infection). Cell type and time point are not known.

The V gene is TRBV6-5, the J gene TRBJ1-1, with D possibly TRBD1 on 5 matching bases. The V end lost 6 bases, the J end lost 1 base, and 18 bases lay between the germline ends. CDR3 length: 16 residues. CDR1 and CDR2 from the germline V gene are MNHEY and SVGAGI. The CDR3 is CASRINPGRPNTEAFF. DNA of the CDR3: TGTGCCAGCAGAATAAACCCGGGACGGCCGAACACTGAAGCTTTCTTT.

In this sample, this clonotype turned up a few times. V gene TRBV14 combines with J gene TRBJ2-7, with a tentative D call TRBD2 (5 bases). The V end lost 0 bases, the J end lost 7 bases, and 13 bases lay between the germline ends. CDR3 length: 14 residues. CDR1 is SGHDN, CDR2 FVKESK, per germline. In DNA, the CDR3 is TGTGCCAGCAGCCAAGATTGGGCCCGGGGAGAGCAGTACTTC. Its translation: CASSQDWARGEQYF. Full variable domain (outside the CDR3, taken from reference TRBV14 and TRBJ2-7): EAGVTQFPSHSVIEKGQTVTLRCDPISGHDNLYWYRRVMGKEIKFLLHFVKESKQDESGMPNNRFLAERTGGTYSTLKVQPAELEDSGVYFCASSQDWARGEQYFGPGTRLTVT.

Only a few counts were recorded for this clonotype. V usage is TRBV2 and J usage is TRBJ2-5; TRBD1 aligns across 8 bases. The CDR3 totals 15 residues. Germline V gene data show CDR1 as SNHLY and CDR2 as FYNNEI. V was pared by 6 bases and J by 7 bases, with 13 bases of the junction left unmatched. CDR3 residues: CASSAGTGLTWTQYF. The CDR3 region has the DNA TGTGCCAGCAGCGCCGGGACAGGCCTGACGTGGACCCAGTACTTC.

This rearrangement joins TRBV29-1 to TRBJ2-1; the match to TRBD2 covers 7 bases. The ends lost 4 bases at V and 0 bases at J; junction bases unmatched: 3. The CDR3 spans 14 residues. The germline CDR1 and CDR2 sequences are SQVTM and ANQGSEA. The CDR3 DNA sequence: TGCAGCGTTGTGGGCGGGAGCTCCTACAATGAGCAGTTCTTC. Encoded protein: CSVVGGSSYNEQFF.

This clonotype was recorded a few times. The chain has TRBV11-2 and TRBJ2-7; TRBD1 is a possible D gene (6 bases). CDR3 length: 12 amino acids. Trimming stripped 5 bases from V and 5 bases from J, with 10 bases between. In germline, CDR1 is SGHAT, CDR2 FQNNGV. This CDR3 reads CASSLTGNEQYF. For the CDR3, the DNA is TGTGCCAGCAGCCTAACAGGGAACGAGCAGTACTTC.

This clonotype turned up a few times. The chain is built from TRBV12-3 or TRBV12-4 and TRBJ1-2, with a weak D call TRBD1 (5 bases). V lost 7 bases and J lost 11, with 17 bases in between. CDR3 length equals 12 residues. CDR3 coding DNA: TGTGCCAGCAACGGAGGGGCTCCTCGATACACCTTC. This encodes CASNGGAPRYTF.

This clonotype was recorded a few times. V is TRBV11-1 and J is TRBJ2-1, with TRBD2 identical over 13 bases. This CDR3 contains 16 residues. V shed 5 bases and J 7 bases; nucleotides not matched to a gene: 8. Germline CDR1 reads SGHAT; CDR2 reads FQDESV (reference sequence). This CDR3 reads CASSPGTSGNSNEQFF. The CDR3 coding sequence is TGTGCCAGCAGCCCCGGGACTAGCGGGAATAGTAATGAGCAGTTCTTC. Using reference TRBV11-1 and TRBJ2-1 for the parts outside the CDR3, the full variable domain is EAEVAQSPRYKITEKSQAVAFWCDPISGHATLYWYRQILGQGPELLVQFQDESVVDDSQLPKDRFSAERLKGVDSTLKIQPAELGDSAMYLCASSPGTSGNSNEQFFGPGTRLTVL.

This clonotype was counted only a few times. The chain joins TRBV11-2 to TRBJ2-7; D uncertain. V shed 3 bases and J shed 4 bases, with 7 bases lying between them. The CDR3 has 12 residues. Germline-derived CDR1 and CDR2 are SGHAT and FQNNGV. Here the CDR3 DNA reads TGTGCCAGCAGCTTGATCGCTTACGAGCAGTACTTC. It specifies CASSLIAYEQYF.

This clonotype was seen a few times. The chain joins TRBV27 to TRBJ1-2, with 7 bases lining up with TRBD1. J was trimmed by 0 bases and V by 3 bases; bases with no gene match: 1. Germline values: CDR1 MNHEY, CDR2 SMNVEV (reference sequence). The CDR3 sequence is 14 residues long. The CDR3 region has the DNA TGTGCCAGCAGTTTTGGGACAGCTAACTATGGCTACACCTTC. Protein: CASSFGTANYGYTF.

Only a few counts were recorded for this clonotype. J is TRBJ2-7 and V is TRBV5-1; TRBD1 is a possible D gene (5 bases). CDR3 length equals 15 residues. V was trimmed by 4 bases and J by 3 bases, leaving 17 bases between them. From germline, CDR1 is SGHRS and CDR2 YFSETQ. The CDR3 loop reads CASSPDGQTGYEQYF. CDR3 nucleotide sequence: TGCGCCAGCAGCCCGGATGGACAAACGGGCTACGAGCAGTACTTC.

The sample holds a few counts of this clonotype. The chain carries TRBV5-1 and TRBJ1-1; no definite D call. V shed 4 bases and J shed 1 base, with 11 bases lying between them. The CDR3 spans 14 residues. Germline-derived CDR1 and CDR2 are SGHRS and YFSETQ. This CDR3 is CASSHFPTNTEAFF. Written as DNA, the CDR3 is TGCGCCAGCAGCCATTTCCCGACGAACACTGAAGCTTTCTTT.

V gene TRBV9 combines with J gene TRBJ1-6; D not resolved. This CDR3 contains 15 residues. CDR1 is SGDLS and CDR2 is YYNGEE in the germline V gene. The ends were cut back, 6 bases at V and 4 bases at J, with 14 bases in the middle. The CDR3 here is CASTQGGRYNSPLHF. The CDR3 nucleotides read TGTGCCAGCACCCAAGGCGGGCGGTATAATTCACCCCTCCACTTT. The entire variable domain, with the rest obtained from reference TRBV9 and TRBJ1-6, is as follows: DSGVTQTPKHLITATGQRVTLRCSPRSGDLSVYWYQQSLDQGLQFLIQYYNGEERAKGNILERFSAQQFPDLHSELNLSSLELGDSALYFCASTQGGRYNSPLHFGNGTRLTVT.

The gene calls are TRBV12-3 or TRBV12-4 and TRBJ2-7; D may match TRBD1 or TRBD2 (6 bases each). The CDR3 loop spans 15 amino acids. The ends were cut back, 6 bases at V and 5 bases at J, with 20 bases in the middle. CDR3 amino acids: CASSPLRGVGHEQYF. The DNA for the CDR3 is TGTGCCAGCAGCCCTCTGAGGGGGGTGGGTCACGAGCAGTACTTC.

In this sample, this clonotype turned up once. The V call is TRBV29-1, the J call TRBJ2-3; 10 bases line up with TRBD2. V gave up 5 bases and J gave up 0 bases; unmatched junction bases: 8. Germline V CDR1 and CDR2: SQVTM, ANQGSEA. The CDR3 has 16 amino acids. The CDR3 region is CSVTSGTDGSTDTQYF. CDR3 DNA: TGCAGCGTTACTAGCGGGACTGACGGGAGCACAGATACGCAGTATTTT.